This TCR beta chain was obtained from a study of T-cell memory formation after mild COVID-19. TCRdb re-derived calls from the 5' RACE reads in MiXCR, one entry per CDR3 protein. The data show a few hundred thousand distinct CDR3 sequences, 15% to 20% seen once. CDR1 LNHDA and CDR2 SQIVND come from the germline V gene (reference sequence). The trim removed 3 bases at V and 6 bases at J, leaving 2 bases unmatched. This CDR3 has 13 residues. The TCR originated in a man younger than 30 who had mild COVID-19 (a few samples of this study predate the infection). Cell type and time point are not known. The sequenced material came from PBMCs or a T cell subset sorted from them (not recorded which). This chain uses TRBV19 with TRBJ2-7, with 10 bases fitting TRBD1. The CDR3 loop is CASSMTGGSEQYF. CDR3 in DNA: TGTGCCAGTAGTATGACAGGGGGCAGCGAGCAGTACTTC.